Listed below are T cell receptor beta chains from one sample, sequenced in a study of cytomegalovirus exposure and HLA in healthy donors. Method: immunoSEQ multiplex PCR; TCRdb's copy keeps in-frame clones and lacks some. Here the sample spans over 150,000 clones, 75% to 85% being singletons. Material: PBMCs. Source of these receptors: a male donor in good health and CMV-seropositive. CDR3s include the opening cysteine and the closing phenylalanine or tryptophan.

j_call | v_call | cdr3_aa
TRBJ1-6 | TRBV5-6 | CASSWGDSRITVSPLHF
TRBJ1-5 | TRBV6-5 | CASSYDGSSNQPQHF
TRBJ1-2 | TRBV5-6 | CASSLPYPRGGDGYTF
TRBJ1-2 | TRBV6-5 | CASSVTGGGSYGYTF
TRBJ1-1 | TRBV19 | CASSADRGNTEAFF
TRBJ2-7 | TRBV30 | CAWSSSLLFYEQYF
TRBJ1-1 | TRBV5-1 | CASSSVTGNTEAFF
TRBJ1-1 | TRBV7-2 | CASSLDGTGRTEAFF
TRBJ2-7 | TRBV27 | CASSLFGPYEQYF
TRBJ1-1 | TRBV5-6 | CASSSLGQGTTEAFF
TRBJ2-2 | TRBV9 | CASSGRETGELFF
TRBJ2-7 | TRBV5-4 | CASSQQGRYEQYF
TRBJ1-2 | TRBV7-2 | CASSLESDRGRGYTF
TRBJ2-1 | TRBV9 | CASTVGDSNEQFF
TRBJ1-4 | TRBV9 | CASSLMGRQGQEKLFF
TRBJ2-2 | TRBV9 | CASSENRVTNTGELFF
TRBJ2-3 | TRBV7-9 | CASISLYSGEPADTQYF
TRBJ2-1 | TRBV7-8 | CASSTLDRGRFRYNEQFF
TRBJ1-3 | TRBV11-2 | CASSSDLISGNTIYF
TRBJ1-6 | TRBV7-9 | CASSRTDNSPLHF
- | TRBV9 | CASSVDLGRDEQYF
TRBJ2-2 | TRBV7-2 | CASSSPGTRTGELFF
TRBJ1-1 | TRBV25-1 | CASRGADTPNTEAFF
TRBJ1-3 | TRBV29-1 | CSVEKEGSGNTIYF
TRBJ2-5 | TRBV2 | CASSFRGAGGQYF
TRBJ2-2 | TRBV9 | CASSARGGELFF
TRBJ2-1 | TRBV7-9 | CASSLGSGGRYNEQFF
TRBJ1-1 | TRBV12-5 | CASGLGQAVNTEAFF
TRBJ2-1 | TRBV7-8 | CASSLGRTASYNEQFF
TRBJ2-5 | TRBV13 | CASSSTNQQGLNF
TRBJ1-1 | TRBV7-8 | CASSPLTGMNTEAFF
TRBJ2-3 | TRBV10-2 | CASSEDGQTQYF
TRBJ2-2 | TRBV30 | CAWTGVTSRGELFF
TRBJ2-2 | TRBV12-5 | CASGLVGGATGELFF
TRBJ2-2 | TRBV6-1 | CATEKTSLGELFF
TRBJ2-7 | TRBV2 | CASSEREGRRRGYEQYF
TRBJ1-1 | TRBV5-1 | CASTSGGVNTEAFF
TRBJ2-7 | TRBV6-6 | CASSRTGTTDPYEQYF
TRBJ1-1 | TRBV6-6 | CASSYGGEGTEAFF
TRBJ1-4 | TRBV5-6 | CASSQGQATNEKLFF
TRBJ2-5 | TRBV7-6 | CASSLTRETQYF
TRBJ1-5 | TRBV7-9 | CASSLDHSNQPQHF
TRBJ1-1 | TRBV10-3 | CAISGGGDGTEAFF
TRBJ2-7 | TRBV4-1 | CASRRGGDSYEQYF
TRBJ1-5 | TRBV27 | CASSITGDQPQHF
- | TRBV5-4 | CASSFRTGDYEQYF
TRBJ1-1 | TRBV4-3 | CASSQEYRGQGNAEAFF